This T cell receptor beta chain was captured in a study of blood T cells in healthy people across ages. This clonotype has a handful of counts. CDR1 is LGHNA, CDR2 YNFKEQ, per germline. V lost 0 bases and J lost 5; bases outside the gene matches: 8. The CDR3 runs 17 residues. A J-beta primer mix and a sample-barcoded 5' primer were used in a second PCR of about 7 to 12 cycles. From the 5' RACE reads, TCRdb called clonotypes with MiXCR, one entry per CDR3 protein. The table records about 840,000 distinct CDR3 sequences, just under 30% of them present only once. The data were also submitted as part of a second study, on T cells of mothers and their children.

Sequences were obtained from blood. This clonotype was obtained from a middle-aged woman in good health. The chain links TRBV4-2 to TRBJ2-5, with 11 bases aligning to TRBD2. In nucleotides, the CDR3 is TGTGCCAGCAGCCAAGAAGTAGCGGGGGGGCCGGGGGAGACCCAGTACTTC. This encodes CASSQEVAGGPGETQYF.